This is a list of T cell receptor beta chains from one sample in a study of blood T cells in healthy people across ages. A single record per CDR3 protein comes from TCRdb applying MiXCR to the 5' RACE reads. The table records around 1.5 million distinct CDR3 sequences, about 32% of them present only once. Sequencing was done on a sample of blood. All receptors derive from a woman in her thirties in good health. Both conserved end residues are part of each CDR3. D genes are given only for firm matches. Clone size, where shown, is once, few, many, or a class for clones that have expanded.

-,-,TRBJ2-2,TRBV7-2,CASSVYGTPSGELFF,TGTGCCAGCAGCGTCTACGGGACCCCTTCCGGGGAGCTGTTTTTT
few,TRBD1,TRBJ2-4,TRBV12-3/TRBV12-4,CASSIGQGRTKNIQYF,TGTGCCAGCAGTATCGGACAGGGGAGAACCAAAAACATTCAGTACTTC
-,TRBD2,TRBJ2-5,TRBV27,CASSPSGSGIPRAAQYF,TGTGCCAGCTCTCCTTCAGGTAGCGGGATCCCAAGAGCGGCCCAGTACTTC
many,-,TRBJ2-3,TRBV4-2,CASSQDWALRTDTQYF,TGTGCCAGCAGCCAAGACTGGGCTTTGCGGACAGATACGCAGTATTTT
-,-,TRBJ1-5,TRBV28,CASSLGGDGYYQPQHF,TGTGCCAGCAGTTTGGGGGGGGACGGGTACTATCAGCCCCAGCATTTT
few,-,TRBJ2-1,TRBV5-5,CASSHDRDTNNEQFF,TGTGCCAGCAGCCACGACCGGGACACGAACAATGAGCAGTTCTTC
few,TRBD1,TRBJ2-3,TRBV29-1,CSVGDREGTDTQYF,TGCAGCGTGGGGGACAGGGAAGGCACAGATACGCAGTATTTT
-,-,TRBJ2-1,TRBV20-1,CSARGRGERRSYGEQFF,TGCAGTGCTAGAGGTCGAGGTGAGCGACGGTCCTACGGTGAGCAGTTCTTC
-,TRBD2,TRBJ2-1,TRBV12-3/TRBV12-4,CARSLAGGANEQFF,TGTGCCCGCAGTCTAGCGGGGGGGGCGAATGAGCAGTTCTTC
-,-,TRBJ2-7,TRBV7-7,CASSLDSEDEQYF,TGTGCCAGCAGCTTAGACAGTGAGGACGAGCAGTACTTC
few,-,TRBJ1-2,TRBV9,CASSPAGGWDYTF,TGTGCCAGCAGCCCGGCGGGGGGATGGGACTACACCTTC
-,-,TRBJ1-4,TRBV21-1,CAGSVRASEKLFF,TGTGCCGGCAGCGTCAGGGCGTCCGAAAAACTGTTTTTT
-,-,TRBJ1-2,TRBV3-1,CASSRRDTGNYGYTF,TGTGCCAGCAGCCGACGGGACACTGGCAACTATGGCTACACCTTC
few,-,TRBJ1-6,TRBV7-8,CASSLAPGTNPSPLHF,TGTGCCAGCAGCTTAGCGCCGGGGACTAACCCCTCACCCCTCCACTTT
-,TRBD1,TRBJ2-7,TRBV7-2,CASSSGGAEYEQYF,TGTGCCAGCAGCTCAGGGGGTGCTGAGTACGAGCAGTACTTC
-,-,TRBJ2-5,TRBV20-1,CSARNGEETQYF,TGCAGTGCTAGAAACGGGGAAGAGACCCAGTACTTC
-,-,TRBJ1-2,TRBV12-3/TRBV12-4,CASSPQGIGNYGYTF,TGTGCCAGCAGTCCACAGGGAATTGGAAATTATGGCTACACCTTC
-,-,TRBJ1-2,TRBV29-1,CSVAGELSGYTF,TGCAGCGTTGCAGGGGAACTCTCTGGCTACACCTTC
few,-,TRBJ1-5,TRBV27,CASSWVGQPQHF,TGTGCCAGCAGTTGGGTGGGTCAGCCCCAGCATTTT
-,TRBD2,TRBJ2-7,TRBV28,CASTPGGSAYEQYF,TGTGCCAGCACCCCGGGGGGGAGCGCATACGAGCAGTACTTC
few,-,TRBJ1-5,TRBV7-2,CASRGDAGNQPQHF,TGTGCCAGCAGAGGAGACGCGGGCAATCAGCCCCAGCATTTT
-,TRBD1,TRBJ1-4,TRBV7-9,CATRDSQEKLFF,TGTGCCACTAGGGACAGTCAAGAAAAACTGTTTTTT
few,-,TRBJ1-2,TRBV5-5,CASSLGQAFGYTF,TGTGCCAGCAGCTTGGGACAGGCTTTTGGCTACACCTTC
-,TRBD1,TRBJ2-5,TRBV5-1,CASSYGTGNQETQYF,TGCGCCAGCAGCTACGGGACAGGGAATCAAGAGACCCAGTACTTC
-,TRBD2,TRBJ2-1,TRBV7-9,CASESSGEVMRNEQFF,TGTGCCAGCGAGTCTAGCGGGGAGGTAATGAGGAATGAGCAGTTCTTC
few,TRBD2,TRBJ2-3,TRBV7-6,CASSNKPNTSGSTDTQYF,TGTGCCAGCAGTAACAAGCCCAACACTAGCGGGAGCACAGATACGCAGTATTTT
-,-,TRBJ2-7,TRBV29-1,CSLRVRAGGEYF,TGCAGCCTTAGGGTTAGGGCAGGGGGGGAGTACTTC
-,TRBD1,TRBJ1-5,TRBV2,CASIPDRANQPQHF,TGTGCCAGCATCCCGGACAGGGCGAATCAGCCCCAGCATTTT
-,-,TRBJ2-5,TRBV7-2,CASSSGWSQETQYF,TGTGCCAGCAGCTCGGGATGGAGTCAAGAGACCCAGTACTTC
few,-,TRBJ2-2,TRBV6-5,CASSNDPAENTGELFF,TGTGCCAGCAGTAACGACCCAGCGGAGAACACCGGGGAGCTGTTTTTT
-,TRBD1,TRBJ1-1,TRBV6-1,CASNLDRGRTEAFF,TGTGCCAGCAATCTGGACAGGGGGAGAACTGAAGCTTTCTTT
once,TRBD2,TRBJ2-1,TRBV6-4,CASSPISGAHYERFF,TGTGCCAGCAGTCCGATTAGCGGGGCACACTATGAGCGGTTCTTC
-,TRBD1,TRBJ1-4,TRBV20-1,CSARDGQATNEKLFF,TGCAGTGCTAGAGACGGACAGGCAACTAATGAAAAACTGTTTTTT
once,TRBD1,TRBJ1-5,TRBV20-1,CSARPLDRGLSNQPQHF,TGCAGTGCCCGACCATTGGACAGGGGGCTGAGCAATCAGCCCCAGCATTTT
-,-,TRBJ1-1,TRBV2,CASSEERVLWAFF,TGTGCCAGCAGTGAAGAAAGGGTCCTGTGGGCTTTCTTT
-,TRBD2,TRBJ2-3,TRBV7-6,CASSSVLAGGGDTQYF,TGTGCCAGCAGCTCGGTACTAGCGGGTGGGGGAGATACGCAGTATTTT
-,-,TRBJ1-2,TRBV27,CASRGARWANYGYTF,TGTGCCAGCAGGGGGGCCCGATGGGCTAACTATGGCTACACCTTC
-,-,TRBJ2-6,TRBV27,CASSVGRSGANVLTF,TGTGCCAGCAGCGTAGGGAGGAGTGGGGCCAACGTCCTGACTTTC
-,TRBD2,TRBJ2-7,TRBV29-1,CSASSGLASETRYF,TGCAGCGCAAGTTCGGGACTAGCCTCGGAGACCCGGTACTTC
-,-,TRBJ2-1,TRBV20-1,CSARDLRGINEQFF,TGCAGTGCTAGAGATTTACGGGGCATCAATGAGCAGTTCTTC
-,TRBD2,TRBJ2-1,TRBV28,CASSLRRIAGDEQFF,TGTGCCAGCAGTTTACGTAGAATAGCGGGAGATGAGCAGTTCTTC
few,TRBD1,TRBJ1-2,TRBV3-1,CASSRQLGQGDGYTF,TGTGCCAGCAGCCGACAACTCGGACAGGGGGATGGCTACACCTTC
-,TRBD2,TRBJ2-7,TRBV10-3,CAIRVPSGGDEQYF,TGTGCCATCAGAGTTCCATCGGGAGGGGACGAGCAGTACTTC
-,-,TRBJ2-3,TRBV20-1,CSAQGLGWTDTQYF,TGCAGTGCCCAAGGGTTGGGGTGGACAGATACGCAGTATTTT
few,TRBD1,TRBJ2-7,TRBV7-6,CASSYLTGDRGAYEQYF,TGTGCCAGCAGTTATCTAACCGGGGACAGGGGAGCCTACGAGCAGTACTTC
-,-,TRBJ1-5,TRBV6-5,CASSYSYLNSNQPQHF,TGTGCCAGCAGTTACTCGTATTTGAATAGCAATCAGCCCCAGCATTTT
once,-,TRBJ1-2,TRBV5-1,CASSSQGTSGGYTF,TGCGCCAGCAGCTCCCAGGGGACATCGGGGGGCTACACCTTC
few,-,TRBJ2-4,TRBV4-1,CASSQRHGGINIQYF,TGCGCCAGCAGCCAACGACACGGGGGAATAAACATTCAGTACTTC
many,TRBD1,TRBJ2-7,TRBV4-1,CASSQYPGTASSSYEQYF,TGCGCCAGCAGCCAATATCCCGGGACAGCCTCAAGCTCCTACGAGCAGTACTTC
many,TRBD1,TRBJ1-2,TRBV4-1,CASSQVQEGAYGYTF,TGCGCCAGCAGCCAAGTTCAGGAGGGGGCCTATGGCTACACCTTC
-,TRBD1,TRBJ2-3,TRBV7-2,CDSSLQSGTDPQYF,TGTGACAGCAGCTTACAGTCAGGGACAGATCCGCAGTATTTT
-,-,TRBJ2-2,TRBV20-1,CSASVIGRRELFF,TGCAGTGCTAGTGTTATTGGCAGACGGGAGCTGTTTTTT